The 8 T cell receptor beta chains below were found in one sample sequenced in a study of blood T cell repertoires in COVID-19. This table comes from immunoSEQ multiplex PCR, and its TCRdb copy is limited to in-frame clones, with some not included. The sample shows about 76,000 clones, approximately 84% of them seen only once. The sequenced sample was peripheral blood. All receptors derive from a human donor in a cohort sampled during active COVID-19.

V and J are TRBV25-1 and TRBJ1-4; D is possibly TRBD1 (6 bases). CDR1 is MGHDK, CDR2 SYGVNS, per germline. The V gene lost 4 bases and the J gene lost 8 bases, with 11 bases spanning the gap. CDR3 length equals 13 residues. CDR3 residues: CASSGGLGEKLFF. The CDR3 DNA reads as TGTGCCAGCAGTGGGGGGCTAGGAGAAAAACTGTTTTTT.

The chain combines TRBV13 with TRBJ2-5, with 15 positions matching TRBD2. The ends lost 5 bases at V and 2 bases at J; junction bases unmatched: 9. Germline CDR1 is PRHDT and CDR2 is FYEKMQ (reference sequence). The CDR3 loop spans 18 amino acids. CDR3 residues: CASSPGLAGGGSQETQYF. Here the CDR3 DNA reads TGTGCCAGCAGCCCGGGACTAGCGGGGGGCGGTTCTCAAGAGACCCAGTACTTC. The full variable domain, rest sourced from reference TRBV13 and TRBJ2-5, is AAGVIQSPRHLIKEKRETATLKCYPIPRHDTVYWYQQGPGQDPQFLISFYEKMQSDKGSIPDRFSAQQFSDYHSELNMSSLELGDSALYFCASSPGLAGGGSQETQYFGPGTRLLVL.

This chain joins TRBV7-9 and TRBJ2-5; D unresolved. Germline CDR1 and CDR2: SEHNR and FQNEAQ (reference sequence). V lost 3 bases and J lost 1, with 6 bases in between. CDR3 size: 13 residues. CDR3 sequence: CASSLGSQETQYF. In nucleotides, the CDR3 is TGTGCCAGCAGCTTGGGCAGCCAAGAGACCCAGTACTTC. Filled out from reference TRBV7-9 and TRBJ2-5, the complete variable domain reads DTGVSQNPRHKITKRGQNVTFRCDPISEHNRLYWYRQTLGQGPEFLTYFQNEAQLEKSRLLSDRFSAERPKGSFSTLEIQRTEQGDSAMYLCASSLGSQETQYFGPGTRLLVL.

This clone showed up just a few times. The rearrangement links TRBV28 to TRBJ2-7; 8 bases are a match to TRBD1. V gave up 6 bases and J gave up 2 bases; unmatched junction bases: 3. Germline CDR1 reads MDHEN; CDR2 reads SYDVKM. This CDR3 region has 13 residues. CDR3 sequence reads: CASRGRGPYEQYF. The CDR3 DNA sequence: TGTGCCAGCAGGGGCAGGGGGCCCTACGAGCAGTACTTC.

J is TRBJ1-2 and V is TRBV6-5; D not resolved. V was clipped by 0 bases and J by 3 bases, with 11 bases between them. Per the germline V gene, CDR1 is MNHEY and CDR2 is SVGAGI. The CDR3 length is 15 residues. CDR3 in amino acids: CASSYSAAGDYGYTF. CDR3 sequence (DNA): TGTGCCAGCAGTTACTCGGCGGCCGGAGACTATGGCTACACCTTC.

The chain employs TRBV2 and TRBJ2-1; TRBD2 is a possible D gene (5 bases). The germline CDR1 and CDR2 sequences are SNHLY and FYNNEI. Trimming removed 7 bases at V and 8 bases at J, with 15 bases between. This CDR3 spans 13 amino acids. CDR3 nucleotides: TGTGCCAGCACCCGGACTCTTCGGGATGAGCAGTTCTTC. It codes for CASTRTLRDEQFF.

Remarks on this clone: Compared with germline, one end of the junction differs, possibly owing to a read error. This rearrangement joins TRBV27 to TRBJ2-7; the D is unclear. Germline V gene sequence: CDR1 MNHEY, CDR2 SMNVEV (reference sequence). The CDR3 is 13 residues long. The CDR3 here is CASRKMGSDEQYF. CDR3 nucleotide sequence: TGTGCCAGCAGAAAAATGGGCTCCGACGAGCAGTACTTC.

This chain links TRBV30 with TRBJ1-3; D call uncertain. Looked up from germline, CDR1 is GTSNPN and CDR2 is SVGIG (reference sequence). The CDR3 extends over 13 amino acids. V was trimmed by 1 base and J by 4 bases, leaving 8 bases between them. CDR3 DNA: TGTGCCTGGAGTGGGGGAGGGGGAAACACCATATATTTT. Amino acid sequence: CAWSGGGGNTIYF.